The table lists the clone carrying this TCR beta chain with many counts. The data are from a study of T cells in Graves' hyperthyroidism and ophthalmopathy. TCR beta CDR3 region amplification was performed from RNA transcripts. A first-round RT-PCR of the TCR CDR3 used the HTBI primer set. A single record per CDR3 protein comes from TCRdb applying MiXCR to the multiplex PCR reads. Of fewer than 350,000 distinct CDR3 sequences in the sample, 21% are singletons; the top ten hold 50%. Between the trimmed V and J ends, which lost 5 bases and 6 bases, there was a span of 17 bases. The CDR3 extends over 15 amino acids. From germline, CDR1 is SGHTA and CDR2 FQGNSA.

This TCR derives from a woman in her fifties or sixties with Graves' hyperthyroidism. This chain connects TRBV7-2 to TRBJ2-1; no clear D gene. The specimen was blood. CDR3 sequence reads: CASSKQSGAPNEQFF. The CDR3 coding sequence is TGTGCCAGCAGCAAACAAAGTGGAGCCCCCAATGAGCAGTTCTTC.